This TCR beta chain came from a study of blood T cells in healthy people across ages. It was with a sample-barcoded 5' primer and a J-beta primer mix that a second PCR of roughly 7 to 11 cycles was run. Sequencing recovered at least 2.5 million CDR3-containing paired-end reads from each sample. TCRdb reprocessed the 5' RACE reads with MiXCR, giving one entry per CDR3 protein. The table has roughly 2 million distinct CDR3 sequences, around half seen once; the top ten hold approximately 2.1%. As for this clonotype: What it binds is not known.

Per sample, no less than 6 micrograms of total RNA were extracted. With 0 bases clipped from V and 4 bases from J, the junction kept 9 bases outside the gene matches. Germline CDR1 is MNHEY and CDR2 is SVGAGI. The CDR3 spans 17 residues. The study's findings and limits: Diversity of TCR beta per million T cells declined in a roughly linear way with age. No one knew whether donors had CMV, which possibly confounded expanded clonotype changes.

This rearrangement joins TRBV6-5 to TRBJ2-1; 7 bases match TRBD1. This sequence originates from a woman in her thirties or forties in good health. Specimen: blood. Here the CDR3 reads CASSYSRSGTVYNEQFF. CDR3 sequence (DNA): TGTGCCAGCAGTTACTCCAGGTCCGGGACAGTATACAATGAGCAGTTCTTC.